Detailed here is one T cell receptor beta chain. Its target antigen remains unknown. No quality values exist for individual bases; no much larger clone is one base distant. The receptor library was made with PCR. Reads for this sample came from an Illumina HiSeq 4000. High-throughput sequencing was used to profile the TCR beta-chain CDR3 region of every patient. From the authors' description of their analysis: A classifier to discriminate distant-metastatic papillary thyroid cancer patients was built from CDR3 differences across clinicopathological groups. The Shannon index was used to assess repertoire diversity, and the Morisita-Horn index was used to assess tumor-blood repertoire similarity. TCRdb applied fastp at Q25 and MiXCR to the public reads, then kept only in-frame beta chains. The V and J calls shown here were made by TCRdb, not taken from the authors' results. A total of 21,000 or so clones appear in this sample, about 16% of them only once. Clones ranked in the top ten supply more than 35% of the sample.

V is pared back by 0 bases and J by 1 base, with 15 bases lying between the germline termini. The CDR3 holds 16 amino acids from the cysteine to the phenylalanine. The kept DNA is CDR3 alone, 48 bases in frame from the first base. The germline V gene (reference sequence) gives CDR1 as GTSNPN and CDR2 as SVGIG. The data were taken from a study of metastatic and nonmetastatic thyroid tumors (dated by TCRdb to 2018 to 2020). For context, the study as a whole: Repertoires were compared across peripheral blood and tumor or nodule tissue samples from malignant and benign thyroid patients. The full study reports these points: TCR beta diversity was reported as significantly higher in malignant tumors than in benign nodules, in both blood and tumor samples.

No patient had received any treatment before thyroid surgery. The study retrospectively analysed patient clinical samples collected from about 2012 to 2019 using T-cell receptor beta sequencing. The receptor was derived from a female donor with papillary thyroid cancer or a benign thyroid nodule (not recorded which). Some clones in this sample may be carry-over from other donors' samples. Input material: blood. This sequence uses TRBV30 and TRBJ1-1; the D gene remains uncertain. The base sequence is TGTGCCTGGAGTGTACGTGGAAAAGGGTCGAACACTGAAGCTTTCTTT. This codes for CAWSVRGKGSNTEAFF.